This TCR beta chain appears in the sequencing data of a study of Graves' ophthalmopathy and Graves' hyperthyroidism. This clonotype turned up a few times. Its antigen is still unknown. General observations from the study: Blood also held most thyroid clonotypes expanded above 0.001 frequency. Ophthalmopathy progression prediction by the model yielded a sensitivity of about 71% and a specificity of under 85%.

From RNA, the CDR3 regions of TCR beta chains were amplified and sequenced. HTBI-primed RT-PCR formed the first round, and a multiplex PCR formed the second. TCRdb reanalysed the multiplex PCR reads using MiXCR and keeps one entry per CDR3 protein. Among 220,000 or so distinct CDR3 sequences, around a fifth were seen once, and the ten largest hold about 46%. Patients were left out if they had other autoimmune diseases, uncontrolled infections, pregnancy or lactation. The junction had 9 bases not matched to a gene; V was cut back by 4 bases and J by 2 bases. This CDR3 has 16 amino acids. Germline loops: CDR1 SGHRS, CDR2 YFSETQ.

This TCR was sampled from a woman in her fifties or sixties with Graves' ophthalmopathy. The specimen was peripheral blood. The V and J genes are TRBV5-1 and TRBJ2-5; 9 bases are shared with TRBD1. DNA of the CDR3: TGCGCCAGCAGCCCCCGGACAGGGGCACGACAAGAGACCCAGTACTTC. Protein sequence: CASSPRTGARQETQYF.